This T cell receptor (beta chain) emerged from a study of cytomegalovirus exposure and HLA in healthy donors (dated by TCRdb to 2017 to 2019). Broadly, across the study: An earlier analysis of 587 of the donors reported 276 Gb of sequence data and around 100 million unique TCR beta sequences obtained from around 190 million T cells. Roughly 320 gigabases of sequencing data and approximately 92 million unique TCR sequences made up an early release that covered 500 to 650 HLA-typed donors. The genetic ancestry cluster associated with self-reported Caucasian donors included 70% to 85% of the approximately 400 genotyped donors. The study aimed to test whether cataloging public T cell receptors could reveal signatures of past pathogen exposure. The T cell repertoires of several hundred subjects were profiled by immunosequencing and related to cytomegalovirus serostatus. Besides the first cohort of about 730 subjects, a separate validation cohort made up of 120 or so different subjects was used. To predict cytomegalovirus infection status, the study combined high-throughput TCR immunosequencing, statistical association of individual TCRs with disease status, and machine learning. In a later analysis, previously published TCR beta repertoires from 550 to 700 donors were re-analyzed and high-resolution HLA genotyping was added so that TCR occurrence patterns could be studied. The later analysis used no new phenotypic data to find candidate immune exposures, relying instead on TCR beta sequences and their occurrence across donors. To decide whether each TCR beta V gene segment behaved as functional or pseudogenic, an earlier analysis of some 600 of the donors relied on high-throughput TCR beta sequencing. Donor age, sex, ethnicity and CMV serostatus were collected together with the repertoire data. A later genetic analysis took genome-wide SNP genotypes for about 55% of the roughly 700 donors and used that subset as a discovery cohort. Every discovery cohort repertoire had been produced on one sequencing platform. HLA typing covered class I and class II loci at four-digit resolution. Typing coverage varied by locus: about 620-630 donors for A, B, C, DRB1 and DQB1; some 520 for DQA1; nearly 610 for DPA1; some 470 for DPB1. Roughly 5 DR-DQ haplotypes were handled as single units for association and clustering because linkage in the cohort was strong. Among 350 to 400 genotyped donors of the cohort, an average of roughly 240,000 unique TCR beta nucleotide sequences were sequenced per donor, around a sixth of them non-productive. What the study reported, not specific to this receptor: A later analysis associated 15,000 or so TCR beta sequences with specific HLA alleles at a false discovery rate of 0.05. In a later analysis, most CMV-associated TCR beta chains were found to appear HLA-restricted, with HLA associations seemingly driven largely by CMV exposure. Most TCR sequences were observed very rarely across donors, whereas some public TCRs were present in many individuals. A further reported finding was that TCR beta sequences accurately predicted the HLA-A and HLA-B alleles for most subjects in the first cohort. When HLA alleles, especially DR and DQ, strongly co-occurred, attributing TCR associations to individual alleles was difficult. The study gave a list of some 150 TCR beta chains associated with cytomegalovirus. A later analysis reported that several top co-occurrence clusters appeared linked to parvovirus B19, influenza, CMV and Epstein-Barr virus. According to a later analysis, TCR association rates differed among HLA loci, with DRB1 alleles showing the most associated TCRs and HLA-C alleles showing the fewest. It was suggested by the authors that the approach could potentially be generalized to other disease states and immunological phenotypes. In an earlier analysis of 587 of the donors, most TCR beta V segments appeared in productive rearrangements about 87% or about 30% of the time, broadly matching IMGT annotations. Roughly uniform sequencing depth across donors was assumed in presence/absence analyses, although this assumption may not hold. Because some donors lacked HLA typing at each locus, the association tests relied only on the typed subset. A later genetic analysis reported fewer N-insertions in productive TCRs among donors in an Asian-associated ancestry cluster than the 666-donor mean. The 87-base-pair reads could not distinguish some IMGT-functional V segments, including TRBV6-2 and TRBV6-3, so those segments were excluded. A group of highly shared sequence variants was considered likely to be a technical artifact of the sequencing pipeline. Because counts were too low, roughly 18 rarely observed V segments, including chromosome 9 orphons, were left out of the earlier analysis of approximately 580 of the donors. The classifier was reported to diagnose cytomegalovirus status with high specificity and sensitivity in both the original cohort and the validation cohort. For the cohort, immune exposure information was limited to CMV serostatus. In this cohort, only TCR beta chains were sequenced, and detectable features were limited by the absence of alpha or paired-chain data. A later analysis found that HLA-associated TCR beta chains were more clonally expanded and had lower generation probabilities than equally common non-associated chains. In vitro tests confirmed that three of the cytomegalovirus-associated TCR beta chains recognize cytomegalovirus antigens. A later genetic analysis associated a missense DCLRE1C variant with V-gene and J-gene trimming of TCR beta chains, and an independent cohort replicated the association. Linkage disequilibrium might explain the correlated functional status among segregating V segments, but an unknown experimental factor could not be excluded.

CDR1 and CDR2, per the germline V gene (reference sequence), are SEHNR and FQNEAQ. From its cysteine to its phenylalanine, the CDR3 spans 16 amino acids. Kept here is only the CDR3 DNA, which spans 48 bases and is read in frame from base 1. The cohort was made up of roughly 670 healthy bone marrow donors. At the time of sampling, every cohort member was nominally healthy, though immune exposures that went unrecorded were likely present. Of the approximately 670 cohort members, 250 to 300 had positive CMV serostatus and 350 to 450 had negative CMV serostatus, and CMV serostatus was not recorded for the donor. Every donor gave a peripheral blood sample, and the peripheral blood mononuclear cells from that sample were used for TCR beta sequencing. The Qiagen DNeasy Blood Extraction Kit was used to extract genomic DNA from the blood cell samples. Library method: the immunoSEQ multiplex PCR assay. The multiplex PCR relied on a mix of 60 forward primers for TCR Vbeta segments and 13 reverse primers for TCR Jbeta segments. A multiplex PCR assay on genomic DNA amplified the CDR3 region of rearranged TCR beta genes. On the Illumina HiSeq System, the amplified TCR beta libraries were sequenced as 87-base-pair reads. Processing in the source paper ran as follows. A later analysis counted approximately 76 million unique TCR beta chains across the roughly 700 repertoires, and 10 million to 12 million of these chains were shared by at least two donors. Raw reads were error-corrected and collapsed into unique sequences with a nearest-neighbor algorithm that merged closely related sequences to remove PCR and sequencing errors. V, D and J gene segments were assigned by aligning CDR3 sequences to IMGT reference sequences. For a sequence to be retained, at least a six-nucleotide match to both a V gene segment and a J gene segment was required. A rearrangement was called productive if the CDR3 had no stop codons and remained in frame with V and J, and every other rearrangement was called non-productive. Following IMGT convention, CDR3 was defined as the stretch from the second conserved V-encoded cysteine to the conserved J-encoded phenylalanine. The earlier analysis of roughly 590 of the donors excluded sequences that lacked an unambiguous match to a single V gene segment. An earlier analysis of 500 to 700 of the donors classified V segments as functional when productive rearrangements were above 56.7% and as segregating when the standard deviation between donors was above 5%. A statistical classification framework was built for diagnosing cytomegalovirus status from the catalog of TCR beta chain sequences. A later analysis assigned V and J genes by comparing TCR nucleotide sequences with IMGT/GENE-DB human TR gene sequences. The TCRdist pipeline was used in a later analysis to assign CDR3 sequences and most-parsimonious VDJ recombination scenarios. In a later analysis, each TCR beta chain was defined by its CDR3 amino acid sequence together with its V-gene family, and reads lacking a unique V-gene family were excluded. A later analysis removed several hundred highly shared, low-generation-probability nucleotide sequences to deal with suspected cross-contamination and a sequencing artifact. In a later analysis, a clonal expansion index for each public chain was calculated from normalized within-repertoire ranks of inferred template counts. A later analysis computed generation probabilities with a VDJ recombination model fitted to out-of-frame rearrangements, and checked the results against IGoR. Hypergeometric tests were used in a later analysis to score TCR-TCR, TCR-HLA and TCR-CMV co-occurrence, with a repertoire-size bias correction applied to the TCR pairs. To estimate false discovery rates, a later analysis permuted the HLA or CMV assignments 20 times. In a later analysis, co-occurring TCRs were grouped using DBSCAN, and TCRdist sequence similarity was added for clustering within HLA-allele-positive subsets. Co-occurrence clustering excluded repertoires with fewer than 30,000 or more than 120,000 public chains, plus five with anomalous nucleotide sharing. The table comes from immuneACCESS by way of TCRdb, which keeps in-frame sequences with V and J called. Part of the clones is missing from these tables; in studies checked, under half for an unresolved V gene and the rest for unknown reasons. From that table come the V and J calls and clone size; the DNA was used to work out D and trimming. This sample has about 130,000 clones in its table, and over 60% of those were observed once. The leading ten clones occupy about 2.6% of the sample.

Note on this clone: The antigen it recognizes is unknown. The germline gene is not matched at one end of the junction; a read error may be the cause.

This TCR was recovered from a human donor in good health. Sequencing input: PBMCs. The chain is encoded by TRBV7-9 joined to TRBJ1-1; TRBD1 is perhaps the D gene, given 6 matching bases. DNA sequence: TGTTCCAGCAGCCTTCGGGGGGGCGTGCTGGACACTGAAGCTTTCTTT. Its amino acids are CSSSLRGGVLDTEAFF.